The 23 T cell receptor beta chains reported below all come from one sample, sequenced in a study of blood T cells in healthy people across ages (dated by TCRdb to the mid-2010s). The library relied on 5' RACE. The data were produced on an Illumina HiSeq 2500. A second PCR of roughly 6 to 12 cycles was performed with a sample-barcoded 5' primer and a J-beta primer mix. The public sequencing data were trimmed at Q25 with fastp and processed into clonotypes with MiXCR by TCRdb, which kept only in-frame beta chains. Rows with a matching CDR3 protein are joined into one entry that keeps the most common DNA and genes. For this sample the table gives about 780,000 distinct CDR3 sequences, of which about 42% were detected only once. About a sixth of the sample is taken by the ten largest. The specimen was blood. The source of these receptors is a man aged 80 or over in good health.

For this clonotype: This may come from a read error, since a much larger clone is one base off. The chain has TRBV7-3 and TRBJ2-7; weak D call: TRBD2 (5 bases). Germline V gives CDR1 SGHTA, CDR2 FQGTGA. V was shortened by 1 base and J by 7 bases, with 14 bases between the two germline ends. The CDR3 has 14 residues. This chain's CDR3 is CASSLRAGNNEQYF. The CDR3 region has the DNA TGTGCCAGCAGCTTAAGGGCGGGCAACAATGAGCAGTACTTC.

The gene calls are TRBV11-1 and TRBJ2-5; 15 positions agree with TRBD2. The CDR3 length is 21 residues. CDR1 is SGHAT and CDR2 is FQDESV in the germline V gene (reference sequence). The V gene end was trimmed by 4 bases and the J gene end by 2 bases; junction bases not matched to a gene: 17. The chain's CDR3 is CASSSRGRTGLAGGGQETQYF. DNA for the CDR3: TGTGCCAGCAGCTCTAGGGGGCGCACGGGACTAGCGGGAGGAGGACAAGAGACCCAGTACTTC.

This clonotype came up once. The rearrangement joins TRBV29-1 to TRBJ2-5; a weak D match, TRBD2 (5 bases). The CDR3 is 13 amino acids. Looked up from germline, CDR1 is SQVTM and CDR2 is ANQGSEA. The CDR3 reads CSADGGYWGTQYF. In DNA, the CDR3 is TGCAGTGCCGACGGAGGTTATTGGGGGACCCAGTACTTC.

This chain links TRBV4-3 with TRBJ1-2; TRBD1 agrees at 10 bases. The CDR3 runs 15 residues. Germline trimming cut 6 bases from V and 9 bases from J; bases unmatched to any gene: 13. The germline gives CDR1 LGHNA, CDR2 YSLEER. The CDR3 sequence: CASSRYMGQGRSYTF. CDR3 bases: TGCGCCAGCAGTCGATATATGGGACAGGGGCGTAGCTACACCTTC.

V and J are TRBV29-1 and TRBJ1-2, with a tentative D call TRBD1 (5 bases). V was clipped by 7 bases and J by 5 bases, with 14 bases between them. This CDR3 has 12 amino acids. The germline CDR1 and CDR2 sequences are SQVTM and ANQGSEA. The CDR3 nucleotides read TGCAGCGATCATGGGGCAGATTATGGCTACACCTTC. It encodes CSDHGADYGYTF. The full variable domain, completed using reference TRBV29-1 and TRBJ1-2, is SAVISQKPSRDICQRGTSLTIQCQVDSQVTMMFWYRQQPGQSLTLIATANQGSEATYESGFVIDKFPISRPNLTFSTLTVSNMSPEDSSIYLCSDHGADYGYTFGSGTRLTVV.

This clonotype was counted at least ten times. The chain employs TRBV20-1 and TRBJ2-5; TRBD1 is a possible D gene (7 bases). CDR1 is DFQATT and CDR2 is SNEGSKA in the germline V gene (reference sequence). The CDR3 consists of 12 residues. The CDR3 DNA sequence: TGCAGCCCAGGGGGAGGCCAAGAGACCCAGTACTTC. The encoded protein is CSPGGGQETQYF.

Only a few counts were recorded for this clonotype. The V gene is TRBV18, the J gene TRBJ1-1; possible D gene TRBD1, 5 bases. Deletions cut 6 bases from V and 4 bases from J, with 15 bases between. Germline V lookup: CDR1 KGHSH, CDR2 LQKENI. The length of the CDR3 is 14 residues. The CDR3 region has the DNA TGTGCCAGCTCCACCGGAGGGGAGATCACTGAAGCTTTCTTT. As protein: CASSTGGEITEAFF.

Worth noting for this clonotype: The junction departs from germline at one end; a sequencing error may be responsible. This rearrangement joins TRBV5-1 to TRBJ2-7; D call uncertain. The germline V gene encodes CDR1 SGHRS and CDR2 YFSETQ. The CDR3 consists of 13 residues. CDR3 residues: CASSLLGSYERYF. The CDR3, as DNA: TGCGCCAGCAGCTTGCTAGGGTCCTACGAGCGGTACTTC.

The V gene is TRBV7-8, the J gene TRBJ1-3; D call uncertain. The CDR3 runs 15 residues. The germline gives CDR1 SGHVS, CDR2 FQNEAQ. The V and J ends lost 0 bases and 3 bases respectively, with 9 bases between them. The CDR3 sequence: CASSLAAAGGNTIYF. The CDR3 coding sequence is TGTGCCAGCAGCTTAGCCGCGGCAGGTGGAAACACCATATATTTT.

The chain joins TRBV7-2 to TRBJ2-1; 11 bases fit TRBD2. V shed 5 bases and J 2 bases; nucleotides not matched to a gene: 8. Germline CDR1 SGHTA, CDR2 FQGNSA. This CDR3 is built from 17 residues. The CDR3, as DNA: TGTGCCAGCAGCCCTACACAGGGACTAGCGGCCTACAATGAGCAGTTCTTC. Translation gives CASSPTQGLAAYNEQFF.

This clonotype was counted only a few times. The chain employs TRBV10-3 and TRBJ2-1; D is perhaps TRBD2 (6 bases). CDR1 is ENHRY, CDR2 SYGVKD, per germline. V was cut by 3 bases and J by 1 base, with 10 bases left in between. The CDR3 is 15 amino acids. The CDR3 coding sequence is TGTGCCATCAGTGAAACGCGGGATTCCTACAATGAGCAGTTCTTC. Translating it yields CAISETRDSYNEQFF.

This clonotype came up a few times. V gene TRBV20-1 combines with J gene TRBJ2-3; D is possibly TRBD2 (6 bases). This CDR3 spans 14 amino acids. Per the germline V gene, CDR1 is DFQATT and CDR2 is SNEGSKA (reference sequence). V lost 6 bases and J lost 0, with 13 bases in between. CDR3 residues: CSAATGVSTDTQYF. In nucleotides, the CDR3 is TGCAGTGCCGCAACGGGAGTCAGCACAGATACGCAGTATTTT.

Here the CDR3 reads CASSSRTGVAYNEQFF. CDR3 coding DNA: TGTGCCAGCAGTTCCAGAACAGGGGTTGCCTACAATGAGCAGTTCTTC. The chain employs TRBV6-2 or TRBV6-3 and TRBJ2-1; 7 bases line up with TRBD1. Trimming cost V 4 bases and J 2 bases; bases outside gene matches: 8. CDR3 size: 16 residues. Germline CDR1 and CDR2: MNHEY and SVGEGT.

For the CDR3, the DNA is TGCAGTGCCAGCACCGGGACAGGGGGTAGGGGGCAGTACTTC. It encodes CSASTGTGGRGQYF. This rearrangement joins TRBV20-1 to TRBJ2-4; 11 bases fit TRBD1. Germline V gene sequence: CDR1 DFQATT, CDR2 SNEGSKA (reference sequence). V trimming: 6 bases; J trimming: 13 bases; junction bases outside the gene matches: 14. This CDR3 comprises 14 residues.

The rearrangement joins TRBV2 to TRBJ2-4; D is possibly TRBD2 (6 bases). There are 11 residues in the CDR3. Trimming left V 8 bases short and J 8 bases short, with 10 bases between. Germline CDR1 and CDR2: SNHLY and FYNNEI. CDR3 bases: TGTGCCAGCCGGGACTCTGACATTCAGTACTTC. Its translation: CASRDSDIQYF.

Note on this clonotype: A much bigger clone sits one base away, suggesting this may be a read error. The rearrangement links TRBV5-6 to TRBJ2-1; D not certain. Germline V gives CDR1 SGHDT, CDR2 YYEEEE. The CDR3 length is 12 residues. V lost 1 base, J lost 13 bases, and 12 bases lay in between. CDR3 sequence (DNA): TGTGCCAGCAGCTTGATCCGAGAGACCCAGTTCTTC. Its protein product is CASSLIRETQFF.

V and J are TRBV5-1 and TRBJ1-2; TRBD1 matches at 7 bases. V was pared by 2 bases and J by 7 bases, with 8 bases of the junction left unmatched. This CDR3 contains 14 residues. Germline V lookup: CDR1 SGHRS, CDR2 YFSETQ. Written as DNA, the CDR3 is TGCGCCAGCAGCTTTGGTAACAGGGGAGGTGGCTACACCTTC. Translation gives CASSFGNRGGGYTF.

The V and J genes are TRBV4-3 and TRBJ1-5; D perhaps matches TRBD1 (6 bases). Germline CDR1 reads LGHNA; CDR2 reads YSLEER. There are 18 residues in the CDR3. The V end lost 0 bases, the J end lost 9 bases, and 24 bases lay between the germline ends. CDR3 in amino acids: CASSQDHGAQGRSWPQHF. In nucleotides, the CDR3 is TGCGCCAGCAGCCAAGACCACGGAGCTCAGGGGCGTAGTTGGCCCCAGCATTTT.

CDR3 DNA: TGTGCCAGCAGCTCGGGACAGGGGTACTCCAATGAGCAGTTCTTC. Amino acids: CASSSGQGYSNEQFF. The gene calls are TRBV5-5 and TRBJ2-1, with 10 bases that match TRBD1. Trimming took 3 bases from V and 6 from J; bases not matched to a gene: 6. Germline CDR1 SGHKS, CDR2 YYEKEE (reference sequence). The CDR3 is 15 amino acids.

This clonotype was picked up a small number of times. This chain links TRBV2 with TRBJ2-3; 7 bases line up with TRBD1. The germline V gene encodes CDR1 SNHLY and CDR2 FYNNEI. This CDR3 is built from 14 residues. The junction had 5 bases not matched to a gene; V was cut back by 4 bases and J by 4 bases. CDR3 sequence reads: CASSARTGADTQYF. CDR3 nucleotide sequence: TGTGCCAGCAGTGCGAGGACAGGTGCAGATACGCAGTATTTT.

The rearrangement links TRBV10-3 to TRBJ2-7; 12 bases are shared with TRBD1. Germline values: CDR1 ENHRY, CDR2 SYGVKD. The CDR3 spans 17 residues. The V gene end was trimmed by 4 bases and the J gene end by 0 bases; junction bases not matched to a gene: 7. In DNA, the CDR3 is TGTGCCATCAGTGGCGGGACAGGGGGCGAGAGCTCCTACGAGCAGTACTTC. As protein: CAISGGTGGESSYEQYF.

This clonotype was seen only once. The chain is built from TRBV12-5 and TRBJ2-7; D ambiguous. In germline, CDR1 is LGHNT, CDR2 FRNRAP. This CDR3 has 11 amino acids. The V end lost 6 bases, the J end lost 6 bases, and 9 bases lay between the germline ends. The CDR3 protein is CASGRLSEQYF. In DNA, the CDR3 is TGTGCTAGTGGCCGCTTAAGCGAGCAGTACTTC.

This clonotype was detected once. At one end the junction does not follow the germline gene, possibly because of a read error. The chain joins TRBV2 to TRBJ2-7; D possibly matches TRBD1 or TRBD2 (5 bases each). Germline CDR1 SNHLY, CDR2 FYNNEI. This CDR3 contains 14 residues. The CDR3 here is CASSGGTRGYEQYF. The CDR3 DNA sequence: TGCGCCAGCAGTGGGGGAACTAGGGGCTACGAGCAGTACTTC. The complete variable domain, with remaining parts taken from reference TRBV2 and TRBJ2-7, reads EPEVTQTPSHQVTQMGQEVILRCVPISNHLYFYWYRQILGQKVEFLVSFYNNEISEKSEIFDDQFSVERPDGSNFTLKIRSTKLEDSAMYFCASSGGTRGYEQYFGPGTRLTVT.